These T cell receptor beta chains were read from a single sample in a study of blood T cell repertoires in COVID-19. Profiled with immunoSEQ multiplex PCR; TCRdb holds only in-frame clones, not every one. The sample lists a few hundred thousand clones; approximately 89% were seen once. Sample: peripheral blood. These receptors all stem from a woman in her sixties or seventies with COVID-19, enrolled during active disease. The CDR3 runs from the conserved cysteine through the conserved F or W. The order of the fields is D gene, clone size, J gene, V gene, CDR3 DNA, CDR3 protein. A D gene is named only where the DNA matches it firmly. Clone sizes are given selectively: once, few, many, or a class where the clone is expanded.

TRBD1 - TRBJ2-6 TRBV27 TGTGCCAGCAGTCCGGACAGGGGAGCGGTATCTGGGGCCAACGTCCTGACTTTC CASSPDRGAVSGANVLTF
TRBD2 - TRBJ2-3 TRBV4-1 TGCGCCAGCAGCCAAGACGCCGCGGGGGGCAGCCGACCCACAGATACGCAGTATTTT CASSQDAAGGSRPTDTQYF
- once TRBJ1-3 TRBV4-1 TGCGCCAGCAGCCAAGGGGAGGCGCGGAGCTCTGGAAACACCATATATTTT CASSQGEARSSGNTIYF
- - TRBJ1-1 TRBV6-5 TGTGCCACTCGGACCCCGGGGTTGAACACTGAAGCTTTCTTT CATRTPGLNTEAFF
- - TRBJ2-1 TRBV7-9 TGTGCCAGCAGCCCCAGCTCCTACAATGAGCAGTTCTTC CASSPSSYNEQFF
- - TRBJ2-2 TRBV9 TGTGCCAGCAGCGTCAGCGCGGCCAACTCCTTCAACACCGGGGAGCTGTTTTTT CASSVSAANSFNTGELFF
- - TRBJ2-7 TRBV21-1 TGTGCCAGCAGAAGGACAGGGTTTAGATACGAGCAGTACTTC CASRRTGFRYEQYF
TRBD1 - TRBJ1-2 TRBV2 TGTGCCAGCAGCGAACCGGGACAGGCTAACTATGGCTACACCTTC CASSEPGQANYGYTF
TRBD2 - TRBJ2-1 TRBV7-9 TGTGCCAGCAGCTTGGTAGCGGGGGACAATGAGCAGTTCTTC CASSLVAGDNEQFF
TRBD1 - TRBJ1-2 TRBV4-1 TGCGCCAGCAGCCAGACAGACAGGGTAGTCTATGGCTACACCTTC CASSQTDRVVYGYTF
TRBD1 - TRBJ2-1 TRBV5-7 TGTGCCAGCAGCCTCAAAATGGGGCCCCCAGGACAGGGGGTTAATGAGCAGTTCTTC CASSLKMGPPGQGVNEQFF
TRBD2 once TRBJ2-1 TRBV5-1 TGCGCCAGCAGCCCCGGGACTAGCGGGGGTGGCTCCTACAATGAGCAGTTCTTC CASSPGTSGGGSYNEQFF
- - TRBJ1-1 TRBV28 TGTGCCAGCAGTTTTATGAACACTGAAGCTTTCTTT CASSFMNTEAFF
- - TRBJ2-7 TRBV28 TGTGCCAGCAGTTCCTTCCCTACCCTTTTCGGGGGACTCTACGAGCAGTACTTC CASSSFPTLFGGLYEQYF
TRBD1 - TRBJ1-4 TRBV25-1 TGTGCCAGCAGGGGGACAGTCTTTAATGAAAAACTGTTTTTT CASRGTVFNEKLFF
TRBD2 few TRBJ2-1 TRBV7-9 TGTGCCAGCAGCCCAGGGGCTAGCGGGGGGACTTTTTCCTACAATGAGCAGTTCTTC CASSPGASGGTFSYNEQFF
TRBD1 once TRBJ2-7 TRBV24-1 TGTGCCACCAGTGATTTCGTACAGGGGTCCTACGAGCAGTACTTC CATSDFVQGSYEQYF
- - TRBJ1-3 TRBV28 TGTGCCAGCAGTTTATTAGGACAGACACTCTCTGGAAACACCATATATTTT CASSLLGQTLSGNTIYF
- - TRBJ1-2 TRBV6-5 TGTGCCAGCAGCGGCCCGAGGGGGGGCTACACCTTC CASSGPRGGYTF
- - TRBJ1-2 TRBV7-2 TGTGCCAGCAGCTTAGTATGGGAGGGCTACACCTTC CASSLVWEGYTF
- - TRBJ1-6 TRBV19 TGTGCCAGTAGTCCCCTGGAGGCAGGAATAGCTCCCCTCCACTTT CASSPLEAGIAPLHF
- - TRBJ1-2 TRBV10-3 TGTGCCATCAGTGAGATTCTTACGAGGGGCTACACCTTC CAISEILTRGYTF
TRBD1 - TRBJ1-3 TRBV5-1 TGCGCCAGCAGCACGACAGGGGGAAACACCATATATTTT CASSTTGGNTIYF
TRBD1 - TRBJ2-1 TRBV5-4 TGTGCCAGCGGAGTGACAGGGGGCAAGGATGAGCAGTTCTTC CASGVTGGKDEQFF
TRBD1 - TRBJ2-1 TRBV11-3 TGTGCCAGCAGCCCTTTGGCCGGGACAGGAGGATTCAATGAGCAGTTCTTC CASSPLAGTGGFNEQFF
TRBD1 - TRBJ2-2 TRBV24-1 TGTGCCACCAGTGATTGGGGGGGACAGGGGGCGGCCACCGGGGAGCTGTTTTTT CATSDWGGQGAATGELFF
- - TRBJ1-1 TRBV5-1 TGCGCCAGCAGCTTTAAGATTGGGAGGACGACTGAAGCTTTCTTT CASSFKIGRTTEAFF
- - TRBJ2-1 TRBV7-6 TGTGCCAGCAGCTTAGCAGGGCAGGGGACGGATGAGCAGTTCTTC CASSLAGQGTDEQFF
- - TRBJ1-2 TRBV7-9 TGTGCCAGCAGCCCGGACGGGGTCGGTGGCTACACCTTC CASSPDGVGGYTF
TRBD1 - TRBJ2-1 TRBV4-1 TGCGCCAGCAGCCAAGGAAATACAGGGGGCGATGAGCAGTTCTTC CASSQGNTGGDEQFF
- - TRBJ1-2 TRBV7-8 TGTGCCAGCAGCTTAGTGCGGGGTAACTATGGCTACACCTTC CASSLVRGNYGYTF
TRBD1 once TRBJ1-1 TRBV7-9 TGTGCCAGCAGTGGACCCGGGACAGGGGGCACTGAAGCTTTCTTT CASSGPGTGGTEAFF
- - TRBJ2-7 TRBV9 TGTGCCAGCAGACCAGGGCCCGAGCAGTACTTC CASRPGPEQYF
- - TRBJ1-5 TRBV7-8 TGTGCCAGCAGCTTATCGGGGTGGAATCAGCCCCAGCATTTT CASSLSGWNQPQHF
- - TRBJ1-6 TRBV27 TGTGCCAGCAATAGAGACAACAATTCACCCCTCCACTTT CASNRDNNSPLHF
- - TRBJ1-2 TRBV29-1 TGCAGCGCACAAAGGGGGGGGTATGGCTACACCTTC CSAQRGGYGYTF
TRBD2 - TRBJ2-7 TRBV3-1/TRBV3-2 TGTGCCAGCAGCCAAGGAAGCGGGGGGGCGGGCGAGCAGTACTTC CASSQGSGGAGEQYF
TRBD1 - TRBJ2-7 TRBV4-1 TGCGCCAGCCATAGGGACGGGACAGGGACATACGAGCAGTACTTC CASHRDGTGTYEQYF
TRBD2 once TRBJ2-1 TRBV9 TGTGCCAGCAGCCCACCTCCGGGGACTAGAGACAATGAGCAGTTCTTC CASSPPPGTRDNEQFF
TRBD1 - TRBJ1-2 TRBV6-1 TGTGCCAGCAGTGTCCAAAGCGGACAGGGAGGAGTCTATGGCTACACCTTC CASSVQSGQGGVYGYTF
TRBD1 - TRBJ1-5 TRBV28 TGTGCCAGCAGTCTATACAGGGGGCGAGGCAATCAGCCCCAGCATTTT CASSLYRGRGNQPQHF
TRBD1 - TRBJ1-2 TRBV5-1 TGCGCCAGCAGCCAGGGGGTAGGTGGCTACACCTTC CASSQGVGGYTF